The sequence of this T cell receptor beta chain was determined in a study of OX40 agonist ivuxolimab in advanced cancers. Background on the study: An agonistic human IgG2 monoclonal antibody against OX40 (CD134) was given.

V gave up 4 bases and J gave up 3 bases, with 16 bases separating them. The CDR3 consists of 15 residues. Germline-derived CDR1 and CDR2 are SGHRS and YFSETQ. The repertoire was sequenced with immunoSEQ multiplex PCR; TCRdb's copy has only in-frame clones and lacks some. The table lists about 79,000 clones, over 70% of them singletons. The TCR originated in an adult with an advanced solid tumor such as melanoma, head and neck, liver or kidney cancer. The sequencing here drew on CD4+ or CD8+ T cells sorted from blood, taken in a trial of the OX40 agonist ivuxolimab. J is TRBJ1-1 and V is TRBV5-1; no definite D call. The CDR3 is CASSARGPADTEAFF. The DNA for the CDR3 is TGCGCCAGCAGCGCTCGAGGACCCGCGGACACTGAAGCTTTCTTT. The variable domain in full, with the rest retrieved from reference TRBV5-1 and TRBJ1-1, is KAGVTQTPRYLIKTRGQQVTLSCSPISGHRSVSWYQQTPGQGLQFLFEYFSETQRNKGNFPGRFSGRQFSNSRSEMNVSTLELGDSALYLCASSARGPADTEAFFGQGTRLTVV.